This T cell receptor beta chain was found in a study of blood T cell repertoires in COVID-19. Study-level information: COVID-19 samples from acute and convalescent phases originated in the United States, Italy and Spain.

In the study's own analysis: For nucleated cells, counts were estimated from reference gene primer amplification. Some clones are missing from TCRdb's copy, which holds only in-frame ones; the method was immunoSEQ multiplex PCR. V, J and clone size reflect that table, while D and trimming were determined from the DNA. The sample carries more than 95,000 clones, 65% to 90% recorded once. V was pared by 5 bases and J by 10 bases, with 14 bases between. This CDR3 region has 12 residues. Germline CDR1 LNHNV, CDR2 YYDKDF (reference sequence). The sequenced material came from peripheral blood. The sequence derives from a man aged 60 to 75 with acute or convalescent COVID-19. The chain couples TRBV15 to TRBJ1-1; D remains unclear. CDR3 bases: TGTGCCACCAGCTCGAACTGGGCAGGAGCTTTCTTT. Its protein product is CATSSNWAGAFF. Together with reference TRBV15 and TRBJ1-1, the CDR3 gives the full variable domain: DAMVIQNPRYQVTQFGKPVTLSCSQTLNHNVMYWYQQKSSQAPKLLFHYYDKDFNNEADTPDNFQSRRPNTSFCFLDIRSPGLGDTAMYLCATSSNWAGAFFGQGTRLTVV.